The entry below gives a single TCR beta chain sequence along with its context. Original processing methods: Counts of nucleated cells, estimated from reference gene primer amplification, were obtained. Generated by immunoSEQ multiplex PCR, the TCRdb table keeps only in-frame clones and is missing some. The DNA gave D and trimming, while V, J and clone size come from that table. The repertoire includes roughly 250,000 clones, about 90% of them detected once, and approximately 1.2% sits in the top ten. Participants came from roughly 24 US areas, aged roughly 18 to 89 years. Cohorts were assigned according to the clinical history that participants reported. The sample is drawn from a study of blood T cell repertoires in COVID-19. Background on the study: T cells, B-cell-depleted T cells, or PBMCs provided the cDNA or gDNA that served as material.

Sequenced sample: PBMCs or T cells enriched from blood (not recorded which). The receptor's source is a human donor in a cohort exposed to, infected with or recovered from COVID-19 (not recorded which). The donor label of this sample is uncertain.

The CDR3: CASSLRGSGGYRDTQYF. CDR3 nucleotides: TGCGCCAGCAGCTTGCGGGGTAGCGGGGGTTATCGTGATACGCAGTATTTT. This chain links TRBV5-1 with TRBJ2-3; 9 nucleotides line up with TRBD2. The V gene's germline CDR1 is SGHRS and CDR2 YFSETQ. The V gene end was trimmed by 1 base and the J gene end by 6 bases; junction bases not matched to a gene: 12. The CDR3 spans 17 residues.